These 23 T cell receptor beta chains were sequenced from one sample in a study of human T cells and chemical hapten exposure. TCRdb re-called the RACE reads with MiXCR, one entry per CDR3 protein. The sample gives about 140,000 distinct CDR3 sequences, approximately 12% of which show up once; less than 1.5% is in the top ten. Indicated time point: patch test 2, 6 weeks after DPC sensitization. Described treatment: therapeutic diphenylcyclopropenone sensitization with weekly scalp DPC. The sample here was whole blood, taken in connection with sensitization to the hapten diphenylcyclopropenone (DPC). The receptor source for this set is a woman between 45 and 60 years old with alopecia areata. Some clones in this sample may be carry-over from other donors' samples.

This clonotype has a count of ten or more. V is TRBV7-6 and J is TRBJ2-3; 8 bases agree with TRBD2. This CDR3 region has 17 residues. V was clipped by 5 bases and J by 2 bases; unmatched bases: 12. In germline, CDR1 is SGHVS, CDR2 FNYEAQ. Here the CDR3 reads CASSTPWASGFTDTQYF. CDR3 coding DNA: TGTGCCAGCAGCACCCCCTGGGCTAGCGGGTTCACAGATACGCAGTATTTT. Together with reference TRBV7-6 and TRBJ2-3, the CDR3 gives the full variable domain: GAGVSQSPRYKVTKRGQDVALRCDPISGHVSLYWYRQALGQGPEFLTYFNYEAQQDKSGLPNDRFSAERPEGSISTLTIQRTEQRDSAMYRCASSTPWASGFTDTQYFGPGTRLTVL.

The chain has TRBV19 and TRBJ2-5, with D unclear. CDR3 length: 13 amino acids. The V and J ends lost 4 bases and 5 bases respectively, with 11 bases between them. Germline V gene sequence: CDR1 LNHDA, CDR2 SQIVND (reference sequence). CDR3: CASSKGLVETQYF. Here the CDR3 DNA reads TGTGCCAGTAGTAAAGGGCTAGTCGAGACCCAGTACTTC.

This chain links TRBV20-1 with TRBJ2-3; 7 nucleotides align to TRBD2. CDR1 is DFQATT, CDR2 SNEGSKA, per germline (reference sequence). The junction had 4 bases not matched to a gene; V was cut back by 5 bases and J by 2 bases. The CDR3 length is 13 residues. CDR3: CSARTRFTDTQYF. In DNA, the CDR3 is TGCAGTGCTCGGACTAGGTTCACAGATACGCAGTATTTT.

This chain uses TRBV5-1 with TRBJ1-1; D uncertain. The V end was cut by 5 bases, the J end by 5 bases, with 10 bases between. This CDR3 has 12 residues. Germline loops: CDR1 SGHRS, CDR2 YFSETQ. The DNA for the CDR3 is TGCGCCAGCAGTATCGGGAGAACTGAAGCTTTCTTT. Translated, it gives CASSIGRTEAFF.

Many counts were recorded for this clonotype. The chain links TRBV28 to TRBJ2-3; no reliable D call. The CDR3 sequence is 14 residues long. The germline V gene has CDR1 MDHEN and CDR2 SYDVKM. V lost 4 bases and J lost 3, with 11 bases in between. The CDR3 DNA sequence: TGTGCCAGCAGTTCCCCGGGCGTTACAGATACGCAGTATTTT. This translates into CASSSPGVTDTQYF.

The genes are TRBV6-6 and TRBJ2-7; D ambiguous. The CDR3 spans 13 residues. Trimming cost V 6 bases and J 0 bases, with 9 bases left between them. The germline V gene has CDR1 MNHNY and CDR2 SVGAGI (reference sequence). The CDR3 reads CASSQVSSYEQYF. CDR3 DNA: TGTGCCAGCAGCCAGGTCAGCTCCTACGAGCAGTACTTC.

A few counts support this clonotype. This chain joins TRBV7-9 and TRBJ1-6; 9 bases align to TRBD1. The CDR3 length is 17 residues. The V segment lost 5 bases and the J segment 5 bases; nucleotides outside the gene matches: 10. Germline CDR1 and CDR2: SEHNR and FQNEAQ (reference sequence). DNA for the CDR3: TGTGCCAGCAGCCCGGACAGGGGAAATATCGATAATTCACCCCTCCACTTT. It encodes CASSPDRGNIDNSPLHF.

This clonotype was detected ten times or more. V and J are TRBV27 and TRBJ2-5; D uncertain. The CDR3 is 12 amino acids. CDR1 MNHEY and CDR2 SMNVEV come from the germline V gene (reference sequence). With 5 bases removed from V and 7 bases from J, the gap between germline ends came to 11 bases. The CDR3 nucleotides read TGTGCCAGCAGTCCGGAAAGGGTGACCCAGTACTTC. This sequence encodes CASSPERVTQYF.

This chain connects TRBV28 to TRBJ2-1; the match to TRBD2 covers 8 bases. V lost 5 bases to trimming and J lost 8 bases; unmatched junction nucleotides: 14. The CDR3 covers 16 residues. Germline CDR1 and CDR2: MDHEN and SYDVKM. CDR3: CASSIARTSLWDEQFF. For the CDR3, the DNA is TGTGCCAGCAGTATAGCCCGGACTAGCCTTTGGGATGAGCAGTTCTTC.

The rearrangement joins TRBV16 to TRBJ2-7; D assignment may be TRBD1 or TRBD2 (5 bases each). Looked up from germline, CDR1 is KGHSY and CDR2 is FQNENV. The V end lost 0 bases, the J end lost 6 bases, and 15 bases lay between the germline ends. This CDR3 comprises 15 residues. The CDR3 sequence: CASSQSWLGTSEQYF. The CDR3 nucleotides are TGTGCCAGCAGCCAATCGTGGTTGGGGACCTCCGAGCAGTACTTC.

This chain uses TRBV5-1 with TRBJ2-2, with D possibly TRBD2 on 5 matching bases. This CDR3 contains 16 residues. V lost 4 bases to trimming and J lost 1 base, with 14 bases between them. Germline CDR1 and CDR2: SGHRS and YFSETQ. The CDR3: CASSPSGGRNTGELFF. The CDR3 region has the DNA TGCGCCAGCAGCCCGTCCGGAGGCAGGAACACCGGGGAGCTGTTTTTT.

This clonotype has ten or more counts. This CDR3 is CASSQGPLNAGTNEKLFF. In DNA form, the CDR3 reads TGCGCCAGCAGCCAAGGACCCCTGAATGCCGGAACTAATGAAAAACTGTTTTTT. The chain couples TRBV4-1 to TRBJ1-4, with no clear D. Germline V gene data show CDR1 as MGHRA and CDR2 as YSYEKL. V was clipped by 1 base and J by 1 base, with 16 bases between them. The CDR3 is 18 amino acids.

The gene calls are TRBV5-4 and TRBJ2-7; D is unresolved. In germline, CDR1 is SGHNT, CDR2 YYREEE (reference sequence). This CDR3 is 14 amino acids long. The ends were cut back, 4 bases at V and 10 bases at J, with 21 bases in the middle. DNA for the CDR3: TGTGCCAGCAGCGCACCGGGCCAACCTCCAATCCAGTACTTC. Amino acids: CASSAPGQPPIQYF.

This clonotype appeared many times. CDR3 loop: CASRGAGPGELFF. CDR3 nucleotides: TGTGCCAGCAGGGGGGCTGGTCCCGGGGAGCTGTTTTTT. The chain recombines TRBV12-3 or TRBV12-4 with TRBJ2-2; D possibly corresponds to TRBD1 (6 bases). V lost 6 bases to trimming and J lost 6 bases, with 11 bases between them. The CDR3 runs 13 residues.

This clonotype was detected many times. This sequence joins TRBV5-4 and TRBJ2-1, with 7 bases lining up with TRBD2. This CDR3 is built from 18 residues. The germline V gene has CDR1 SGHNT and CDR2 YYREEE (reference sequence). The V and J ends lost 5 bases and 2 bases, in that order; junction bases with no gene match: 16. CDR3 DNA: TGTGCCAGCAGGCCAGGCCTAGCGGCCGGGATCCCCTACAATGAGCAGTTCTTC. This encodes CASRPGLAAGIPYNEQFF.

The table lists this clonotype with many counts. The DNA for the CDR3 is TGTGCCAGCACCTCGAGGGCTAGCGGGAAGGAGACCCAGTACTTC. The encoded protein is CASTSRASGKETQYF. The rearrangement joins TRBV5-4 to TRBJ2-5; 9 bases match TRBD2. The CDR3 covers 15 residues. V gave up 6 bases and J gave up 5 bases; unmatched junction bases: 11. Germline V CDR1 and CDR2: SGHNT, YYREEE (reference sequence).

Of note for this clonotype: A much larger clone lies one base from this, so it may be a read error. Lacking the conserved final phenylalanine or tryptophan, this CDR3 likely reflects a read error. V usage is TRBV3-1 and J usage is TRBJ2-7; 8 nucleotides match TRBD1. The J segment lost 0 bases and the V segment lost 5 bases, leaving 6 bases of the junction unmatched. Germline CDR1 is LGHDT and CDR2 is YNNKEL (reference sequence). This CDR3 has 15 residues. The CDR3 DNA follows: TGTGCCAGCAGCTCAGGGGGCAGGGGCTCCTACGAGCAGTACTCC. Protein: CASSSGGRGSYEQYS.

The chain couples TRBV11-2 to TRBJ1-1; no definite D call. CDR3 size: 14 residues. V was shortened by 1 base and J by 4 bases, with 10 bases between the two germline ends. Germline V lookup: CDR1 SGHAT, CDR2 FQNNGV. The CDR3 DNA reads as TGTGCCAGCAGCTTAGCTCCCCGCGTCACTGAAGCTTTCTTT. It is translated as CASSLAPRVTEAFF.

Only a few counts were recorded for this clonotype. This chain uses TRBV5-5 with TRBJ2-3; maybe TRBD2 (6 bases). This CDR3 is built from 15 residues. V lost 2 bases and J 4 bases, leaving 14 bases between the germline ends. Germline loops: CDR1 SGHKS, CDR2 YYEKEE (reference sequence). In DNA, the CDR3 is TGTGCCAGCAGCTTAGCGGGTACGCACGCAGATACGCAGTATTTT. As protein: CASSLAGTHADTQYF.

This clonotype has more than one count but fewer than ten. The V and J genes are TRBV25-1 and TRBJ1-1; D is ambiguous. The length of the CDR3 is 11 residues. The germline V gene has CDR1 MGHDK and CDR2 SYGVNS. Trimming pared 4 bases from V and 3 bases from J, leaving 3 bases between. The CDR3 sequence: CASSGYTEAFF. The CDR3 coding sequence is TGTGCCAGCAGTGGGTACACTGAAGCTTTCTTT.

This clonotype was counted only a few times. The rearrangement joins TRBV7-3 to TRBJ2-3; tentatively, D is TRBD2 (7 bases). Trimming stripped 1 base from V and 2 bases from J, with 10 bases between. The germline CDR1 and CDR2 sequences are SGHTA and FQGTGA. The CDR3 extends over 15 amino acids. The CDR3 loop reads CASSLIGGVTDTQYF. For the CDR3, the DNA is TGTGCCAGCAGCTTAATAGGGGGGGTCACAGATACGCAGTATTTT.

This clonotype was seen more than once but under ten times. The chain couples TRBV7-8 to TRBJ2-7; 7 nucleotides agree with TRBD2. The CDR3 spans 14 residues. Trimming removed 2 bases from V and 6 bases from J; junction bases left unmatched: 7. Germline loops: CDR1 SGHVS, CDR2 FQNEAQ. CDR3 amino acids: CASSLKPPGGEQYF. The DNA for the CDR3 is TGTGCCAGCAGCTTAAAGCCCCCGGGGGGCGAGCAGTACTTC.

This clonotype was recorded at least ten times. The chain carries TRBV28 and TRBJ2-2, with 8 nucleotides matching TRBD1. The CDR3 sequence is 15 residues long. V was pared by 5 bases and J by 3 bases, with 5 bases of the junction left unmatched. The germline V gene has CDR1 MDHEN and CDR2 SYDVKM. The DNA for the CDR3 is TGTGCCAGCAGTACGACAGGGGATTACACCGGGGAGCTGTTTTTT. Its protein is CASSTTGDYTGELFF.